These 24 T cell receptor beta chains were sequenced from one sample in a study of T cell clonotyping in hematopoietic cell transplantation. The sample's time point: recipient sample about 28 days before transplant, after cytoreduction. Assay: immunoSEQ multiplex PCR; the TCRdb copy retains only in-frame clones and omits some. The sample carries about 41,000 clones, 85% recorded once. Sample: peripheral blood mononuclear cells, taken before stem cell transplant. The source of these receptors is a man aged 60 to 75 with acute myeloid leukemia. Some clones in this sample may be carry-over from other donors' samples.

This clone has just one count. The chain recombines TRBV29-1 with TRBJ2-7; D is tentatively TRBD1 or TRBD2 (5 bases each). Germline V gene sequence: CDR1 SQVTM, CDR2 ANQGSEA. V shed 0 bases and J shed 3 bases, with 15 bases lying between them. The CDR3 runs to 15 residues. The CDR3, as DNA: TGCAGCGTTGAAGATAGGGGCAGAGGGAGCTACGAGCAGTACTTC. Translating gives CSVEDRGRGSYEQYF.

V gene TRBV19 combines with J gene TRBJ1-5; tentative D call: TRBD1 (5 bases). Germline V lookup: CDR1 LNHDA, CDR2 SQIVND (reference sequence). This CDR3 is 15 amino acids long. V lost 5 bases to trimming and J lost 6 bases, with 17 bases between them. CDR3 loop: CASSPPGVYGQPQHF. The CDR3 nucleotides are TGTGCCAGTAGTCCCCCGGGGGTATACGGTCAGCCCCAGCATTTT.

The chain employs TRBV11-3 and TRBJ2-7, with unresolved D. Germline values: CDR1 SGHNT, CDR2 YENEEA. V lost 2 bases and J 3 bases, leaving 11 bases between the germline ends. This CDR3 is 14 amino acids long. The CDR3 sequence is CASSLSAGSYEQYF. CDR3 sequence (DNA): TGTGCCAGCAGCTTATCGGCTGGAAGCTACGAGCAGTACTTC.

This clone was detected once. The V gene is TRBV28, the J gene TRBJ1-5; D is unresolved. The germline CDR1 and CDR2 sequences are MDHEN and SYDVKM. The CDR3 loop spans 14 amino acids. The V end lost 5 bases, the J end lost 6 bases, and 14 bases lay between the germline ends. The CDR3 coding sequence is TGTGCCAGCAGTCTTGGGGTCCAGAGTCAGCCCCAGCATTTT. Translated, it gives CASSLGVQSQPQHF.

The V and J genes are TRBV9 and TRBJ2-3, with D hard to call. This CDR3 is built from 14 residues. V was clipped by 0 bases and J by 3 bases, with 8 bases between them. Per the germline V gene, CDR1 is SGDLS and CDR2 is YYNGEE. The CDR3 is CASSVGAHTDTQYF. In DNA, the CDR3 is TGTGCCAGCAGCGTAGGAGCCCATACAGATACGCAGTATTTT.

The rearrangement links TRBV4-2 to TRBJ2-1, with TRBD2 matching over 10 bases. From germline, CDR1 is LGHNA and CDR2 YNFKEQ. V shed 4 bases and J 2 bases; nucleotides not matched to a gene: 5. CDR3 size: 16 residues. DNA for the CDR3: TGTGCCAGCAGCCCCGGACTAGCGGTGACCTACAATGAGCAGTTCTTC. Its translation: CASSPGLAVTYNEQFF.

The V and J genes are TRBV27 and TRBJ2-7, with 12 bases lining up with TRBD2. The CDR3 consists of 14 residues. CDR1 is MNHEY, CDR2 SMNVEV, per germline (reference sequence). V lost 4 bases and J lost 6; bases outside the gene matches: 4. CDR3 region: CASSSILAGGEQYF. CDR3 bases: TGTGCCAGCAGTTCCATACTAGCGGGGGGCGAGCAGTACTTC.

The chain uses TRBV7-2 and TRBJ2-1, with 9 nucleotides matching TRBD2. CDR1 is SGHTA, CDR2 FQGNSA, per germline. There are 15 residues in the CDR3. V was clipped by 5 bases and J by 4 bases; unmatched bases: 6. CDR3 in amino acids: CASSAESGGYNEQFF. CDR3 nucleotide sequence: TGTGCCAGCAGCGCCGAGAGCGGGGGGTACAATGAGCAGTTCTTC.

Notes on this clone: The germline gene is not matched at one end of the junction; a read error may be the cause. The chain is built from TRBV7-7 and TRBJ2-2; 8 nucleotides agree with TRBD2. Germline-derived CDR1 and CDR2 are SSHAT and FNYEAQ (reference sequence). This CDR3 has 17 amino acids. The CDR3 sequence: CASSLLWVSGRTGELFF. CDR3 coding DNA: TGTGCTAGCAGCTTACTATGGGTCAGCGGGAGAACCGGGGAGCTGTTTTTT.

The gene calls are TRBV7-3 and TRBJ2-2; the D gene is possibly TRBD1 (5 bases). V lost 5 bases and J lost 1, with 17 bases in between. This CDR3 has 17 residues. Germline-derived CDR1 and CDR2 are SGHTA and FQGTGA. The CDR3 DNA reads TGTGCCAGCAGCCCCCGAGGTTCCGGACAGAACACCGGGGAGCTGTTTTTT. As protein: CASSPRGSGQNTGELFF.

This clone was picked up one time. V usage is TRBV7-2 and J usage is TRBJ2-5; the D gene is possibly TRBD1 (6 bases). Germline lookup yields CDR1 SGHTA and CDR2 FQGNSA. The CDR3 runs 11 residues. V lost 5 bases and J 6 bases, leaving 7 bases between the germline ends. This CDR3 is CASSQGQTQYF. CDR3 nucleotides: TGTGCCAGCAGCCAGGGGCAGACCCAGTACTTC.

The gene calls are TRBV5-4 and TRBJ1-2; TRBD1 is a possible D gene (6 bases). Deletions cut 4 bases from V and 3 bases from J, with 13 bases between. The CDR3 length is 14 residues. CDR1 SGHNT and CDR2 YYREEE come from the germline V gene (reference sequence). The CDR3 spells CASSLTPGDYGYTF. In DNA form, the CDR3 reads TGTGCCAGCAGCCTAACTCCAGGGGACTATGGCTACACCTTC.

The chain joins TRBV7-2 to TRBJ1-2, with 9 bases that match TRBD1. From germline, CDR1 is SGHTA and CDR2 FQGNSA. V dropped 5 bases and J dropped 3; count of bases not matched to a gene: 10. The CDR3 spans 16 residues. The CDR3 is CASSRGGQGGDYGYTF. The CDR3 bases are TGTGCCAGCAGCAGAGGGGGACAGGGAGGAGACTATGGCTACACCTTC. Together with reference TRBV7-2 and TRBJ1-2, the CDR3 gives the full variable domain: GAGVSQSPSNKVTEKGKDVELRCDPISGHTALYWYRQSLGQGLEFLIYFQGNSAPDKSGLPSDRFSAERTGGSVSTLTIQRTQQEDSAVYLCASSRGGQGGDYGYTFGSGTRLTVV.

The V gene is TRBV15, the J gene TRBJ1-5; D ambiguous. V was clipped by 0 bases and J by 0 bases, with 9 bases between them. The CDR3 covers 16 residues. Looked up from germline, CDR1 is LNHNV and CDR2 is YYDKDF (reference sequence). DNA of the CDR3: TGTGCCACCAGCAGAGATGTCAGCTATAGCAATCAGCCCCAGCATTTT. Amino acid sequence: CATSRDVSYSNQPQHF. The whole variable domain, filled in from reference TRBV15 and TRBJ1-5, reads DAMVIQNPRYQVTQFGKPVTLSCSQTLNHNVMYWYQQKSSQAPKLLFHYYDKDFNNEADTPDNFQSRRPNTSFCFLDIRSPGLGDTAMYLCATSRDVSYSNQPQHFGDGTRLSIL.

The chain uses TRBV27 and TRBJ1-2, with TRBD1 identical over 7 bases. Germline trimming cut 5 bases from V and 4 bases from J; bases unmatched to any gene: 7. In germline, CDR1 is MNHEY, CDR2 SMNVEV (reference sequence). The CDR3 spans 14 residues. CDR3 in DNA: TGTGCCAGCAGTGCGACAGGGTATTCCTATGGCTACACCTTC. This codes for CASSATGYSYGYTF.

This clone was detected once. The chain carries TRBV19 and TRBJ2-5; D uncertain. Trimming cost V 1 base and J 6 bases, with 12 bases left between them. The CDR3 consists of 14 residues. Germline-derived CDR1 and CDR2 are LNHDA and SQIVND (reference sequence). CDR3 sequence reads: CASSIGGGSKTQYF. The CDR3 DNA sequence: TGTGCCAGTAGTATAGGGGGTGGTAGTAAGACCCAGTACTTC.

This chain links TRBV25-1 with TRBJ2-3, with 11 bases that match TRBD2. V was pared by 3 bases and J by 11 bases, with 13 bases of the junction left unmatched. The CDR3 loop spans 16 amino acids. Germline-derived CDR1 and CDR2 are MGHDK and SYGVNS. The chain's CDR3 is CASSEVAGGPVIEQYF. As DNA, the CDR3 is TGTGCCAGCAGTGAGGTAGCGGGGGGGCCGGTCATCGAGCAGTATTTT.

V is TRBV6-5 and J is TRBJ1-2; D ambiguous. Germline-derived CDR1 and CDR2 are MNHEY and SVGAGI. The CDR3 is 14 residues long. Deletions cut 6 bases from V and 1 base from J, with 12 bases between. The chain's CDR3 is CASSSDWNNYGYTF. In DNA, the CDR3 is TGTGCCAGCAGCTCTGACTGGAATAACTATGGCTACACCTTC.

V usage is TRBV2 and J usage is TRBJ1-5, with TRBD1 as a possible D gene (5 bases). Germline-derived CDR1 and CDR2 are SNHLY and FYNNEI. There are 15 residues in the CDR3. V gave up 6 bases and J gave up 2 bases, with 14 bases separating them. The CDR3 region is CASRRQSAGNQPQHF. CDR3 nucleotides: TGTGCCAGCAGAAGACAGTCTGCCGGCAATCAGCCCCAGCATTTT.

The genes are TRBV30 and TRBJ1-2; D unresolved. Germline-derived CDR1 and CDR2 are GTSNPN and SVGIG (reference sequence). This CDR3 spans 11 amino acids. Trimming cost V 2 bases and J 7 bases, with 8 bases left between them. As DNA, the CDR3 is TGTGCCTGGAGTTCTACTCGTGGCTACACCTTC. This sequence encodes CAWSSTRGYTF.

CDR3 nucleotide sequence: TGTGCCAGCAGCTTAGCGAGGAACACCGGGGAGCTGTTTTTT. As protein: CASSLARNTGELFF. This sequence joins TRBV7-2 and TRBJ2-2; no firm D call. The CDR3 length is 14 residues. Germline CDR1 and CDR2: SGHTA and FQGNSA. Between the trimmed V and J ends, which lost 0 bases and 1 base, there was a span of 3 bases.

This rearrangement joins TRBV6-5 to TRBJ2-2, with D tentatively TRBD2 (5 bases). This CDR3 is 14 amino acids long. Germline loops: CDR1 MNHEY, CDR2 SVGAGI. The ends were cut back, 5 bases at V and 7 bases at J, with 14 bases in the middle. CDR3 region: CASSILGRGGELFF. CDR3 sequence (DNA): TGTGCCAGCAGTATACTCGGCCGGGGCGGGGAGCTGTTTTTT.

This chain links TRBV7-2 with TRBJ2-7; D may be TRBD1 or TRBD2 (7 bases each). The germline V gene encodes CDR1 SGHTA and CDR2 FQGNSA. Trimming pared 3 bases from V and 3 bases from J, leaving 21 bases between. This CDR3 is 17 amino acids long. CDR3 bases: TGTGCCAGCAGCTTTCTCCCAGGGGGGGGGCGCAGCTACGAGCAGTACTTC. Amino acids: CASSFLPGGGRSYEQYF.

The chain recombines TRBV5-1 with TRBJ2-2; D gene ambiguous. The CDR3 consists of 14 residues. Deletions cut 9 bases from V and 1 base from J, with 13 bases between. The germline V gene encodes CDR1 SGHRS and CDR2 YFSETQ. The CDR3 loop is CATGPRMNTGELFF. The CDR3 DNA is TGCGCCACCGGGCCCAGAATGAACACCGGGGAGCTGTTTTTT.